This T cell receptor beta chain stems from a study of blood T cell repertoires in COVID-19. Study at large: The samples span acute and convalescent COVID-19 from the United States, Italy and Spain. T cells, B-cell-depleted T cells, or PBMCs supplied cDNA or gDNA.

Methods used by the authors: The authors estimated nucleated cell counts from reference gene primer amplification. Libraries were prepared by immunoSEQ multiplex PCR; TCRdb keeps only in-frame clonotypes and omits some of them. The DNA gave D and trimming, while V, J and clone size come from that table. The data hold almost 55,000 clones, with 80% to 90% observed a single time. This CDR3 contains 18 residues. Germline V gene lookup returns CDR1 SGHAT and CDR2 FQNNGV. The V and J ends lost 3 bases and 5 bases, in that order; junction bases with no gene match: 13. The genes are TRBV11-2 and TRBJ2-5, with 12 bases that match TRBD1. The receptor's source is a human donor in a cohort sampled during active COVID-19. Source material: peripheral blood. This CDR3 reads CASSLGRDRGRLRETQYF. The CDR3 DNA follows: TGTGCCAGCAGCTTGGGAAGGGACAGGGGGCGCTTACGGGAGACCCAGTACTTC.